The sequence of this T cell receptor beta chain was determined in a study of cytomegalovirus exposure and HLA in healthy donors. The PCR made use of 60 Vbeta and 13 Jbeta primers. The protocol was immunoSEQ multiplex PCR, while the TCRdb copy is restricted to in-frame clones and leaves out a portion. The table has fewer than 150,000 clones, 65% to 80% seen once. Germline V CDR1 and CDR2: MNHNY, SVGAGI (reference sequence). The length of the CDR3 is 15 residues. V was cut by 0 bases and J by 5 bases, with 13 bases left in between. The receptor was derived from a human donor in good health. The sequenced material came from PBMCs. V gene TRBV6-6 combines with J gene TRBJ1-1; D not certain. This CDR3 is CASSYSNLGGTEAFF. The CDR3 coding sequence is TGTGCCAGCAGTTACTCGAATCTGGGAGGGACTGAAGCTTTCTTT.